The entry below gives a single T cell receptor beta chain sequence along with its context. Its antigen remains unidentified. The record originates from a study of CD8+ T cells in alopecia areata. Looking at the study overall: Treated patients took oral tofacitinib at 5 to 10 mg twice daily.

The CDR3 has 14 residues. V lost 2 bases, J lost 6 bases, and 13 bases lay in between. Germline V CDR1 and CDR2: MDHEN, SYDVKM. Extracted RNA was reverse transcribed, and the resulting cDNA served as sequencing template. Measured with immunoSEQ multiplex PCR; TCRdb has only the in-frame clones, and not every one. The sample includes around 270,000 clones, roughly 64% of them seen just once. Described treatment: oral pan-JAK inhibitor, 5-10 mg twice daily. Researchers took lesional scalp punch biopsies and peripheral blood from people who were alopecia areata patients. Study-level points and caveats: Many expanded lesional clones remained in scalp and blood on tofacitinib. Administration of tofacitinib significantly diminished scalp clonality and expanded CD8+ clones within the top 100.

This chain joins TRBV28 and TRBJ1-2, with D unclear. Sequenced here: CD4+ T cells sorted from blood, sampled at week 24, from a patient treated with tofacitinib. This clonotype originated in a human donor with alopecia areata. CDR3 protein: CASSLKSQEHGYTF. CDR3 sequence (DNA): TGTGCCAGCAGTTTAAAGTCCCAGGAGCATGGCTACACCTTC.